The rows below give T cell receptor beta chains drawn from one sample of a study of cytomegalovirus exposure and HLA in healthy donors. Sequencing was performed with immunoSEQ multiplex PCR; in TCRdb, only in-frame clones are kept and a portion is missing. The data contain 90,000 to 100,000 clones, over 60% of them singletons. Sequenced material: PBMCs. Receptor source: a boy younger than 18 in good health and CMV-seropositive. Both conserved end residues are part of each CDR3. The D gene is left open where the match is weak. Clone size is stated in some rows and not others, as once, few, many or a class when expanded.

>TRBV6-6|-|TRBD1|TRBJ1-5
TGTGCCAGCAGTTACAGCCGGGACAGGCAGCCCCAGCATTTT
CASSYSRDRQPQHF
>TRBV23-1|-|TRBD2|TRBJ2-3
TGCGCCAGCAGTCAATGGCCTAGCGGGGGACCTAGGGATACGCAGTATTTT
CASSQWPSGGPRDTQYF
>TRBV9|-|TRBD2|TRBJ2-1
TGTGCCAGCAGCTCTGGCGCGGGGGGCCCGACCAATGAGCAGTTCTTC
CASSSGAGGPTNEQFF
>TRBV18|-|-|TRBJ1-1
TGTGCCAGCTCACCACCGGGCAACCGCGAAGCTTTCTTT
CASSPPGNREAFF
>TRBV6-6|-|-|TRBJ1-1
TGTGCCAGCAGTTACACAGGGACGAACACTGAAGCTTTCTTT
CASSYTGTNTEAFF
>TRBV7-9|once|-|TRBJ2-5
TGTGCCAGCAGTTTCACCGGGACATCCCTAGAGACCCAGTACTTC
CASSFTGTSLETQYF
>TRBV29-1|-|TRBD1|TRBJ2-1
TGCAGCGTGGAGTTCGGACAGGGAGTGGGTAATGAGCAGTTCTTC
CSVEFGQGVGNEQFF
>TRBV30|-|-|TRBJ1-1
TGTGCCTGGACACAGTGGAACACTGAAGCTTTCTTT
CAWTQWNTEAFF
>TRBV29-1|-|-|TRBJ1-2
TGCAGCGTCCCGACGTGGGGGCCGCTTGGCTACACCTTC
CSVPTWGPLGYTF
>TRBV9|-|TRBD1|TRBJ1-2
TGTGCCAGCAGCGTATATCAGGGGGCTAGTGGCTACACCTTC
CASSVYQGASGYTF
>TRBV5-1|-|-|TRBJ2-7
TGCGCCAGCAGCCCGGACGCCGGACTCTCATCCGAGCAGTACTTC
CASSPDAGLSSEQYF
>TRBV4-3|-|-|TRBJ1-3
TGCGCCAGCAGCCAAGGGGGGGGCACCTCTGGAAACACCATATATTTT
CASSQGGGTSGNTIYF
>TRBV9|-|-|TRBJ2-1
TGTGCCAGCAGCGTAGCTACGAGGAATGAGCAGTTCTTC
CASSVATRNEQFF
>TRBV7-9|-|TRBD1|TRBJ1-2
TGTGCCAGCAAGCCCCGGGACAGGGTTAACGAAGGCTACACCTTC
CASKPRDRVNEGYTF
>TRBV27|-|-|TRBJ2-7
TGTGCCAGCAGTTTCCAGGAGGGCTACGAGCAGTACTTC
CASSFQEGYEQYF
>TRBV5-1|few|TRBD1|TRBJ1-1
TGCGCCAGCAGCTTGGTAGGTGGGCAGGGGGCAAGAAATTTTGAAGCTTTCTTT
CASSLVGGQGARNFEAFF
>TRBV4-1|-|-|TRBJ1-6
TGCGCCAGCAGCCAAGGAGGCGGGGGGAATTCACCCCTCCACTTT
CASSQGGGGNSPLHF
>TRBV27|-|-|TRBJ1-5
TGTGCCAGCAGTCCAATATCTCCCGGGAACCAGCCCCAGCATTTT
CASSPISPGNQPQHF
>TRBV9|once|-|TRBJ1-3
TGTGCCAGCAGCGAGGGTCAGGGGTTCTCTGGAAACACCATATATTTT
CASSEGQGFSGNTIYF
>TRBV5-4|-|TRBD1|TRBJ1-1
TGTGCCAGCAGCTTGGTGGCAGGGGGCGCCCGGAGCACTGAAGCTTTCTTT
CASSLVAGGARSTEAFF
>TRBV6-5|-|TRBD1|TRBJ1-2
TGTGCCAGCAGTTTCTACAGGGGTGTTAACTATGGCTACACCTTC
CASSFYRGVNYGYTF
>TRBV9|-|TRBD1|TRBJ2-2
TGTGCCAGCAGCGGGCAGGGGGCTGACCGGGAGCTGTTTTTT
CASSGQGADRELFF
>TRBV7-8|-|-|TRBJ1-5
TGTGCCAGCAGCTTATTACAGGCGGGGAATCAGCCCCAGCATTTT
CASSLLQAGNQPQHF
>TRBV10-1|few|-|TRBJ2-3
TGCGCCAGCAGTGTAAAAGTGGTAGGCACAGATACGCAGTATTTT
CASSVKVVGTDTQYF
>TRBV7-6|once|-|TRBJ2-2
TGTGCCAGCAGTCCTACCCGGGGGAACACCGGGGAGCTGTTTTTT
CASSPTRGNTGELFF
>TRBV6-6|-|-|TRBJ1-3
TGTGCCAGCAGCCTACGGGGGGGTATGGACACCATATATTTT
CASSLRGGMDTIYF
>TRBV7-8|once|-|TRBJ1-2
TGTGCCAGCAGCTTAAGTAGACGGGGGGGCAGCCGAGGCTATGGCTACACCTTC
CASSLSRRGGSRGYGYTF
>TRBV6-5|-|TRBD1|TRBJ2-7
TGTGCCAGCAGTCACAAGAACGGACAGGCTTACGAGCAGTACTTC
CASSHKNGQAYEQYF
>TRBV9|-|TRBD1|TRBJ1-2
TGTGCCAGCAGCAGACGGGACAGTCTCTACACCTTC
CASSRRDSLYTF
>TRBV10-3|few|-|TRBJ1-5
TGTGCCATATCGGACAGCCACAATCAGCCCCAGCATTTT
CAISDSHNQPQHF
>TRBV5-1|-|-|TRBJ2-3
TGCGCCAGCAGCTTGGAGCCGCACCTATCCGTGGATACGCAGTATTTT
CASSLEPHLSVDTQYF
>TRBV4-1|-|-|TRBJ2-3
TGCGCCAGCAGCCAAGATTGGGGGGGACACACAGATACGCAGTATTTT
CASSQDWGGHTDTQYF
>TRBV5-1|-|-|TRBJ1-2
TGCGCCAGCAGCTTGACAGGCGGGAATGGCTACACCTTC
CASSLTGGNGYTF
>TRBV9|-|-|TRBJ2-3
TGTGCCAGCAGCGGTGGAGACAGGCAACGAGATACGCAGTATTTT
CASSGGDRQRDTQYF
>TRBV29-1|-|TRBD2|TRBJ2-3
TGCAGCGTTGAAGAAGGGACTAGCGGGGGACTAAGCACAGATACGCAGTATTTT
CSVEEGTSGGLSTDTQYF
>TRBV20-1|-|-|TRBJ2-1
TGCAGTGTTCCCGGGGTCCCCAATACGTTCTTC
CSVPGVPNTFF
>TRBV6-5|once|TRBD2|TRBJ2-3
TGTGCCAGCAGCCGACTAGCGGTCGGCACAGATACGCAGTATTTT
CASSRLAVGTDTQYF
>TRBV2|-|TRBD1|TRBJ1-2
TGTGCCAGCAGTGTCCCGACCGGGACAGGAAACTATGGCTACACCTTC
CASSVPTGTGNYGYTF
>TRBV7-3|-|TRBD2|TRBJ2-3
TGTGCCAGCAGTTTCTCCGCGACTAGCGGGAGGCCAGATACGCAGTATTTT
CASSFSATSGRPDTQYF
>TRBV5-4|-|TRBD1|TRBJ2-7
TGTGCCAGCAGCCCGACCCCGGGACAGGGAGCCTACGAGCAGTACTTC
CASSPTPGQGAYEQYF
>TRBV18|-|-|TRBJ2-7
TGTGCCAGCTCACCAGGCGGATCGACCTACGAGCAGTACTTC
CASSPGGSTYEQYF
>TRBV19|once|-|TRBJ1-2
TGTGCCAGTAGGCACTGGGACAACGAGTATGGCTACACCTTC
CASRHWDNEYGYTF
>TRBV5-4|few|-|TRBJ1-1
TGTGCCAGCAGCTTGGCCAGGGGTGTAACTGAAGCTTTCTTT
CASSLARGVTEAFF
>TRBV28|-|-|TRBJ2-5
TGTGCCAGCAGTGCTGGGATTAGGGGGGAGACCCAGTACTTC
CASSAGIRGETQYF
>TRBV27|-|TRBD2|TRBJ2-1
TGTGCCAGCAGTTTATACGTGGTAGCGGGGGGCTCCTACAATGAGCAGTTCTTC
CASSLYVVAGGSYNEQFF
>TRBV19|-|TRBD1|TRBJ1-4
TGTGCCAGTGAGGCGCGGATCGGGACAGGGTTAAGTGCCGGTGAAAAACTGTTTTTT
CASEARIGTGLSAGEKLFF
>TRBV4-1|-|-|TRBJ2-1
TGCGCCAGCAGCCAGGTAGATGAGCAGTTCTTC
CASSQVDEQFF
>TRBV7-2|few|TRBD2|TRBJ2-7
TGTGCCAGCAGCTCGGGACTAGCGGGACGTTCCGGGGGCGAGCAGTACTTC
CASSSGLAGRSGGEQYF
>TRBV29-1|few|TRBD1|TRBJ2-6
TGCAGCGTTGAATTAGGGACAGGGGCTGGGGCCAACGTCCTGACTTTC
CSVELGTGAGANVLTF
>TRBV7-9|-|-|TRBJ2-7
TGTGCCAGCAGCCCGGACTATACCTACGAGCAGTACTTC
CASSPDYTYEQYF
>TRBV6-1|-|TRBD1|TRBJ2-7
TGTGCCAGCAGATTGGGGACAGCGATCTCCTACGAGCAGTACTTC
CASRLGTAISYEQYF
>TRBV6-1|once|-|TRBJ2-3
TGTGCCAGCACCACGGACATGAGCACAGATACGCAGTATTTT
CASTTDMSTDTQYF
>TRBV7-9|few|TRBD1|TRBJ2-1
TGTGCCAGCAGCTTACTTACAGGGACAGGCAATGAGCAGTTCTTC
CASSLLTGTGNEQFF
>TRBV6-1|-|-|TRBJ1-6
TGTGCCAGCACCCCAAGGACAGTAAATTCACCCCTCCACTTT
CASTPRTVNSPLHF
>TRBV7-3|-|TRBD1|TRBJ2-3
TGTGCCAGCAGCTTAGACAGGGTAGATACGCAGTATTTT
CASSLDRVDTQYF
>TRBV30|-|TRBD1|TRBJ1-5
TGTGCCTGGAGTAACAGGGGCTCCAATAGCAATCAGCCCCAGAATTTT
CAWSNRGSNSNQPQNF
>TRBV14|few|-|TRBJ2-4
TGTGCCAGCAGCCGGCCAGGGACTCAAGTAAACATTCAGTACTTC
CASSRPGTQVNIQYF
>TRBV19|few|TRBD2|TRBJ2-7
TGTGCCAGTAGTATAGCCAAGGGAGCGGGACTTTACGAGCAGTACTTC
CASSIAKGAGLYEQYF